This T cell receptor (beta chain) is drawn from a study of cytomegalovirus exposure and HLA in healthy donors. Study findings and constraints: Most TCR beta V segments were productive about 87% or about 30% of the time in an earlier analysis.

Worth noting for this clone: Its target is not known.

With 60 Vbeta and 13 Jbeta primers, the PCR was carried out. Libraries were prepared by immunoSEQ multiplex PCR; TCRdb keeps only in-frame clonotypes and omits some of them. The table records about 130,000 clones, around two thirds of them present only once. The CDR3 consists of 16 residues. J was trimmed by 7 bases and V by 4 bases; bases with no gene match: 16. CDR1 is SGDLS and CDR2 is YYNGEE in the germline V gene. The sequenced sample was PBMCs. The origin of this receptor is a human donor in good health. The J gene is TRBJ1-2, the V gene TRBV9; 7 bases are a match to TRBD1. The CDR3 DNA follows: TGTGCCAGCAGCCTATATGAGGGGGCAGGCGGCTGTGGCTACACCTTC. Protein: CASSLYEGAGGCGYTF.